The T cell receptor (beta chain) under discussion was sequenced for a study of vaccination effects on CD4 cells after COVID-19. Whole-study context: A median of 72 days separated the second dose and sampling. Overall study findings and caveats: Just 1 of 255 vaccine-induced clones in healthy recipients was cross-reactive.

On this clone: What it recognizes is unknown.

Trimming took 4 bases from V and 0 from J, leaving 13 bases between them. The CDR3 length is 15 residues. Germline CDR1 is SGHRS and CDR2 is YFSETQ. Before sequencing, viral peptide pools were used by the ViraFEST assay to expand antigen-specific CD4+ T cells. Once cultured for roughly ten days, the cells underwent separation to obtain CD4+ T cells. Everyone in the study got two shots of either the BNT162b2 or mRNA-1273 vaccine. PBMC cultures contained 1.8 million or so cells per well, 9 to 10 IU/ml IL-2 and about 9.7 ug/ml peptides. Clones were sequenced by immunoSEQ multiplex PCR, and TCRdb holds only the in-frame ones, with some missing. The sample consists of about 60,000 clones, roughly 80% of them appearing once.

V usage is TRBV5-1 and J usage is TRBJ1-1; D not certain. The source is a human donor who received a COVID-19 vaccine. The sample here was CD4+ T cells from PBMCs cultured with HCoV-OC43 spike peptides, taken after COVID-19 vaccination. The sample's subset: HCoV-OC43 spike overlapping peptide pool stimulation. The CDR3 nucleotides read TGCGCCAGCAGCCCTCGTACCGAACTGAACACTGAAGCTTTCTTT. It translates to CASSPRTELNTEAFF.